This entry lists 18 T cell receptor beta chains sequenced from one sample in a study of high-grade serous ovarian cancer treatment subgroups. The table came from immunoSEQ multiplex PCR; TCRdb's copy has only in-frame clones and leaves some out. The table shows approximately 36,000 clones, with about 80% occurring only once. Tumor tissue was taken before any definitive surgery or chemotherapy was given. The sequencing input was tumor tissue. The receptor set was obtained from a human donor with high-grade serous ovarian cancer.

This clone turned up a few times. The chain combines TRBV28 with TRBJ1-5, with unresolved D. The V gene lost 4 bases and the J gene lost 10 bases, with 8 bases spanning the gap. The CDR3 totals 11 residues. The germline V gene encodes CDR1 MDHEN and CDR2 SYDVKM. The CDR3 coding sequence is TGTGCCAGCAGTTCCGGACGTCCCCAGCATTTT. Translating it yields CASSSGRPQHF.

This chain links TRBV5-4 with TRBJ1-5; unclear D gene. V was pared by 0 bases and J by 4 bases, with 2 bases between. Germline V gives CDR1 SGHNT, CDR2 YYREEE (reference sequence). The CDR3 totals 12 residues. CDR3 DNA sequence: TGTGCCAGCAGCTTGGATAATCAGCCCCAGCATTTT. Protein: CASSLDNQPQHF.

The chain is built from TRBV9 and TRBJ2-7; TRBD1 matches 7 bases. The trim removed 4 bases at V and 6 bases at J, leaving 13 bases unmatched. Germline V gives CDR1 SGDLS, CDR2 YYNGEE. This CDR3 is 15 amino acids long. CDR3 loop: CASSLMTGSGAEQYF. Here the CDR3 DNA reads TGTGCCAGCAGCTTGATGACAGGGTCCGGGGCCGAGCAGTACTTC.

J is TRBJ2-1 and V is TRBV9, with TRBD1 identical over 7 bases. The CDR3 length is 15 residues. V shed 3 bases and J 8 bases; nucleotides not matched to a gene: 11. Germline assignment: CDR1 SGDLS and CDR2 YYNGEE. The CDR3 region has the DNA TGTGCCAGCAGCGACGGACAGGTCTTCAACGATGAGCAGTTCTTC. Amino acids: CASSDGQVFNDEQFF.

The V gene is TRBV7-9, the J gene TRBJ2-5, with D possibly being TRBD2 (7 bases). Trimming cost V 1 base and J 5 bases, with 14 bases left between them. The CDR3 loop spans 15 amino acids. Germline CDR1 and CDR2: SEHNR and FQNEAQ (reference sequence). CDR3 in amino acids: CASSLGRAGAETQYF. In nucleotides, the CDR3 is TGTGCCAGCAGCTTAGGGCGTGCGGGGGCGGAGACCCAGTACTTC.

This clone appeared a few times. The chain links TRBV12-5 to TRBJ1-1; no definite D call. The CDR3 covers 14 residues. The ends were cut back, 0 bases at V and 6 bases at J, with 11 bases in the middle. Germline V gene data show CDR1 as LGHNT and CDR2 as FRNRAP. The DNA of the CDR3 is TGTGCTAGTGGTTTGGTACAAACTCGACCTGAAGCTTTCTTT. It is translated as CASGLVQTRPEAFF.

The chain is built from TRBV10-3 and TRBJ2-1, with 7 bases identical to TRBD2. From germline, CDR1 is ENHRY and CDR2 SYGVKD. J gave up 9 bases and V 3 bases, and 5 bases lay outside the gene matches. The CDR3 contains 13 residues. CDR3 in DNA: TGTGCCATCAGTGATAGCGGGCAAGGTGAGCAGTTCTTC. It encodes CAISDSGQGEQFF.

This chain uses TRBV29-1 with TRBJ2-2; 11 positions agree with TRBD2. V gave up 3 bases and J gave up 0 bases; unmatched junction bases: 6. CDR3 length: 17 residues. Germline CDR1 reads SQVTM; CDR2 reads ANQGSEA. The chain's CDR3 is CSVDPGTSGANTGELFF. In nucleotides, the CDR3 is TGCAGCGTTGACCCCGGGACTAGCGGCGCGAACACCGGGGAGCTGTTTTTT.

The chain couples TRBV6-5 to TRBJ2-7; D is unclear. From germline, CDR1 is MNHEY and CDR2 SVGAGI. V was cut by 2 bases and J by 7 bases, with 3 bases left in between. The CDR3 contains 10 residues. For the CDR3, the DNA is TGTGCCAGCAGTTACAAAGAGCAGTACTTC. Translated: CASSYKEQYF.

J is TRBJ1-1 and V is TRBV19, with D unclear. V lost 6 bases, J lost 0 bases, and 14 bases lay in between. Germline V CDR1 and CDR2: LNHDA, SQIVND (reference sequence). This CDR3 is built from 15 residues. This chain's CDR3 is CASSQLAPMNTEAFF. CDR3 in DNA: TGTGCCAGTAGCCAGCTCGCCCCTATGAACACTGAAGCTTTCTTT.

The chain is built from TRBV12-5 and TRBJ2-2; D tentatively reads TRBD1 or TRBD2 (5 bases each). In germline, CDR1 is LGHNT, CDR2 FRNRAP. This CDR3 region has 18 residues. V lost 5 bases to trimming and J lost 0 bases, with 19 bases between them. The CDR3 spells CASGVTRDGLTNTGELFF. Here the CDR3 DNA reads TGTGCTAGTGGTGTGACTCGGGACGGTTTAACGAACACCGGGGAGCTGTTTTTT.

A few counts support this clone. The CDR3 reads CASSLSANTQYF. The CDR3, as DNA: TGTGCCAGCAGCCTCTCCGCAAATACGCAGTATTTT. V and J are TRBV14 and TRBJ2-3; unclear D gene. The V end was cut by 4 bases, the J end by 7 bases, with 9 bases between. Germline V gene lookup returns CDR1 SGHDN and CDR2 FVKESK. This CDR3 spans 12 amino acids.

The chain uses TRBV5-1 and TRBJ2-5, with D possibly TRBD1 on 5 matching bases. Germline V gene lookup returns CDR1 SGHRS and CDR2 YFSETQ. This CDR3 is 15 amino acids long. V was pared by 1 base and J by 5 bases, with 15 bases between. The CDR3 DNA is TGCGCCAGCAGCTTGCGAGCTACAGGCGGCGAGACCCAGTACTTC. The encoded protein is CASSLRATGGETQYF.

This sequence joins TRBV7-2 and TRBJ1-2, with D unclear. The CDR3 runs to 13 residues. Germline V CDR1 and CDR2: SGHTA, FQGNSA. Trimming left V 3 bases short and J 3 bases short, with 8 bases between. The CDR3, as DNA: TGTGCCAGCAGCTTCCTGACCTACTATGGCTACACCTTC. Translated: CASSFLTYYGYTF.

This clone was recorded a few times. This CDR3 reads CASRGYTSGIYEQYF. As DNA, the CDR3 is TGTGCCAGCAGAGGCTACACTAGCGGGATCTACGAGCAGTACTTC. The rearrangement links TRBV27 to TRBJ2-7, with 10 bases aligning to TRBD2. Trimming took 6 bases from V and 3 from J; bases not matched to a gene: 8. Germline V gene lookup returns CDR1 MNHEY and CDR2 SMNVEV (reference sequence). The CDR3 covers 15 residues.

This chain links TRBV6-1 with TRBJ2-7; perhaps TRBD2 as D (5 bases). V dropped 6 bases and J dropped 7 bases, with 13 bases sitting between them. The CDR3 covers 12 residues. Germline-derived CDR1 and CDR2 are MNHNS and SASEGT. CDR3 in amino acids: CASSWPLAEQYF. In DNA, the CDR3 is TGTGCCAGCAGCTGGCCGCTAGCAGAGCAGTACTTC.

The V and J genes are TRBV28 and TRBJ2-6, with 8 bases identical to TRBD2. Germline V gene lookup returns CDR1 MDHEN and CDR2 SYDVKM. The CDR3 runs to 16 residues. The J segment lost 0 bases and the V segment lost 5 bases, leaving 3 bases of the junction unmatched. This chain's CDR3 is CASSSLAGSGANVLTF. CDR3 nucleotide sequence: TGTGCCAGCAGTAGCCTAGCGGGCTCTGGGGCCAACGTCCTGACTTTC.

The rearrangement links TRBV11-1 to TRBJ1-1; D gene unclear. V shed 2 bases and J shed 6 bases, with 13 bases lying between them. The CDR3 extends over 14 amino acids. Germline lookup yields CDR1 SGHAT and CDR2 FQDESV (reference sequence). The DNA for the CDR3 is TGTGCCAGCAGCTTAACTGGGTTCCGCGCTGAAGCTTTCTTT. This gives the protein CASSLTGFRAEAFF. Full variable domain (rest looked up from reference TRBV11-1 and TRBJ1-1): EAEVAQSPRYKITEKSQAVAFWCDPISGHATLYWYRQILGQGPELLVQFQDESVVDDSQLPKDRFSAERLKGVDSTLKIQPAELGDSAMYLCASSLTGFRAEAFFGQGTRLTVV.